The text below deals with one T cell receptor (beta chain). Its antigen is undetermined. Positively selected for CCR7, the CD45RO-negative cells used as naive CD8 cells excluded terminally differentiated effector memory CD45RA+ cells. The data are from a study of shared clonotypes between healthy human individuals. Study outcomes and limitations: It was the few donors that limited the genetic and exposure-history diversity represented.

Clones were sequenced by immunoSEQ multiplex PCR, and TCRdb holds only the in-frame ones, with some missing. Among some 580,000 clones listed, 95% to 98% were seen once. The V gene's germline CDR1 is MNHNS and CDR2 SASEGT. V was pared by 2 bases and J by 7 bases, with 10 bases of the junction left unmatched. The CDR3 is made up of 16 amino acids. This TCR derives from a man aged 30-40 years in good health. The sequenced sample was naive CD8+ T cells sorted from blood. The chain has TRBV6-1 and TRBJ2-2; 7 bases map to TRBD1. The CDR3 loop is CASSESVGGAGGELFF. The CDR3 DNA reads TGTGCCAGCAGTGAAAGTGTAGGGGGCGCAGGCGGGGAGCTGTTTTTT.